This T cell receptor beta chain was recorded in a study of T cell repertoires in cytomegalovirus infection. Whole-study context: A matching HLA type, together with CMV infection, was signaled by public TCR beta signatures.

CDR3 size: 15 residues. Germline V gene lookup returns CDR1 SGHRS and CDR2 YFSETQ. V was trimmed by 0 bases and J by 3 bases, leaving 10 bases between them. This clonotype was seen many times. TCRdb itself ran the reads through MiXCR, one entry per CDR3 protein. This sample carries about 250,000 distinct CDR3 sequences, 9% to 15% of them seen once, and the ten largest clones take 1.6%. The sequence derives from a human donor in good health (CMV status not recorded). Some clones in this sample may be carry-over from other donors' samples. The source material was PBMCs. The chain recombines TRBV5-1 with TRBJ2-1; D may be TRBD2 (5 bases). CDR3 bases: TGCGCCAGCAGCTTGGTGCCCGGGGTCTACAATGAGCAGTTCTTC. Protein product: CASSLVPGVYNEQFF.